This T cell receptor (beta chain) appears in the sequencing data of a study of blood T cell repertoires in COVID-19. This clone was seen just once. The CDR3 length is 14 residues. Germline V gives CDR1 LNHDA, CDR2 SQIVND (reference sequence). V was shortened by 10 bases and J by 5 bases, with 18 bases between the two germline ends. The table came from immunoSEQ multiplex PCR; TCRdb's copy has only in-frame clones and leaves some out. The table includes 250,000 to 300,000 clones, approximately 88% detected once. Input material: peripheral blood. The J gene is TRBJ1-5, the V gene TRBV19; tentatively, D is TRBD1 (6 bases). The origin of this receptor is a man aged 50-60 years with acute or convalescent COVID-19. The CDR3 protein is CATPGGGRDQPQHF. The CDR3 DNA reads as TGTGCCACCCCAGGTGGGGGCAGGGATCAGCCCCAGCATTTT.